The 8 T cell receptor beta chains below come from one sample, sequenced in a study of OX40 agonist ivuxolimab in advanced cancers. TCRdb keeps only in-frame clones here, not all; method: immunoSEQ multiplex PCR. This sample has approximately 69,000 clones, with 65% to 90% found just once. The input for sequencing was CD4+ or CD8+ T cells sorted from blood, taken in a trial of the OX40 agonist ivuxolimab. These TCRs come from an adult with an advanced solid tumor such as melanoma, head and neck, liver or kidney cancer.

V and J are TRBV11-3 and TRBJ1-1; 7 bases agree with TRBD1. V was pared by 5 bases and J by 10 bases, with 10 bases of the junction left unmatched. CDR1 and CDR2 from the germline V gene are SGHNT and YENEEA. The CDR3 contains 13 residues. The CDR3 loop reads CASSPRQGGRAFF. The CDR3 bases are TGTGCCAGCAGCCCACGACAGGGTGGGCGAGCTTTCTTT.

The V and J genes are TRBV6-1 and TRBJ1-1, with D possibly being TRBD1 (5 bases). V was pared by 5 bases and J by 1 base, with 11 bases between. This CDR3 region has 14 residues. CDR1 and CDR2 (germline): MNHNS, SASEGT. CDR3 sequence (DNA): TGTGCCAGCAGTAGGGACTGGAAGAACACTGAAGCTTTCTTT. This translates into CASSRDWKNTEAFF.

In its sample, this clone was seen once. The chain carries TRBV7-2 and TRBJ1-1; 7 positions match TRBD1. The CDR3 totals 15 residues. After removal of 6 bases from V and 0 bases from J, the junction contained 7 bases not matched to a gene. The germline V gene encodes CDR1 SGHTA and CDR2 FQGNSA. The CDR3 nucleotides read TGTGCCAGCAGTGATACAGGGGACCTGAACACTGAAGCTTTCTTT. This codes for CASSDTGDLNTEAFF.

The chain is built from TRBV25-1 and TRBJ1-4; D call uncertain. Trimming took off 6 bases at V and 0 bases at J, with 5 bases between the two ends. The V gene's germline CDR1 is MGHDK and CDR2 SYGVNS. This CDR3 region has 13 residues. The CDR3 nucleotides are TGTGCCAGCAGACGCTCAACTAATGAAAAACTGTTTTTT. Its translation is CASRRSTNEKLFF.

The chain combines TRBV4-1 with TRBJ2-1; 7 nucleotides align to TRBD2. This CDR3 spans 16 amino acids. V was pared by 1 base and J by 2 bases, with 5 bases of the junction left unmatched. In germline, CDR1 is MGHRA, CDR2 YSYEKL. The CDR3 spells CASSQAPSGTYNEQFF. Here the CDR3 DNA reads TGCGCCAGCAGCCAAGCCCCTAGCGGTACCTACAATGAGCAGTTCTTC.

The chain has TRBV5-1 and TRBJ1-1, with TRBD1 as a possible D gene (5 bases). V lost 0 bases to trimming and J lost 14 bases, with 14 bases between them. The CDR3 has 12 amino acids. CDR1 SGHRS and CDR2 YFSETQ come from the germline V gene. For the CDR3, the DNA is TGCGCCAGCAGCTTGGCCAGGGTGGAGATCTTCTTT. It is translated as CASSLARVEIFF. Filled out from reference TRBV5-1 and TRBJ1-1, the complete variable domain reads KAGVTQTPRYLIKTRGQQVTLSCSPISGHRSVSWYQQTPGQGLQFLFEYFSETQRNKGNFPGRFSGRQFSNSRSEMNVSTLELGDSALYLCASSLARVEIFFGQGTRLTVV.

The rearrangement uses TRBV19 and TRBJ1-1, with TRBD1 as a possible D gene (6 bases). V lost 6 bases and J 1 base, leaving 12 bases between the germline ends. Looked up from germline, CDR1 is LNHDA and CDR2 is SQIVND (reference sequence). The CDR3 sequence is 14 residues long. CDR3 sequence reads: CASRGGTSNTEAFF. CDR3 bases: TGTGCCAGTAGAGGGGGGACCTCGAACACTGAAGCTTTCTTT.

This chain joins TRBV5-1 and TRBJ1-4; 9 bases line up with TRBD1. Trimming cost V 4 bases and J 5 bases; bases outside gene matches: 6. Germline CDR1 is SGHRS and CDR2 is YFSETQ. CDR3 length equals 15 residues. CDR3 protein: CASSRGTGTNEKLFF. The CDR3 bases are TGCGCCAGCAGCCGAGGGACAGGGACCAATGAAAAACTGTTTTTT.